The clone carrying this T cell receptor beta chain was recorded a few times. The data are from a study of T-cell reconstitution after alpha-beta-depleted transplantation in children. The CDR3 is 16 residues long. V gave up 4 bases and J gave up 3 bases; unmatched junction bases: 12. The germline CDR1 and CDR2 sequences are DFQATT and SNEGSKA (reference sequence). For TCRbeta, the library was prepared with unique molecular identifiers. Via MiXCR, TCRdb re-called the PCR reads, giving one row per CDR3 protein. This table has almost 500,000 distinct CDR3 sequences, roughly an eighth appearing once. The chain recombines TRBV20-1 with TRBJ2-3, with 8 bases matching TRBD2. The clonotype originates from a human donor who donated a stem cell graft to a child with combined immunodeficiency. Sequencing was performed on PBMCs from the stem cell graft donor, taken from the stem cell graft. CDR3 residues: CSATGRAGEVTDTQYF. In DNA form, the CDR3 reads TGCAGTGCTACTGGAAGAGCGGGAGAGGTAACAGATACGCAGTATTTT.